This TCR beta chain is drawn from a study of blood T cell repertoires in COVID-19. Clones were read by immunoSEQ multiplex PCR, and TCRdb kept only the in-frame ones, dropping some. The sample includes approximately 200,000 clones, approximately 81% of them seen just once. This CDR3 contains 15 residues. Germline CDR1 reads LGHNA; CDR2 reads YSLEER. Trimming stripped 5 bases from V and 5 bases from J, with 16 bases between. The J gene is TRBJ2-1, the V gene TRBV4-3; tentative D call: TRBD2 (6 bases). This clonotype originated in a man between 40 and 49 years old who had recovered from COVID-19. The specimen sequenced was PBMCs or T cells enriched from blood (not recorded which). Written as DNA, the CDR3 is TGCGCCAGCAGCTCCCGACTAGTTCCTAACAATGAGCAGTTCTTC. Translation gives CASSSRLVPNNEQFF.